The 14 T cell receptor beta chains given below trace back to one sample, sequenced in a study of molecular identifiers for immune sequencing clone quantification. TCRdb ran MiXCR on the PCR reads and lists one entry per CDR3 protein. The sample lists hundreds of thousands of distinct CDR3 sequences, about 25% occurring once. The material sequenced was naive CD8+ T cells from blood, with Jurkat cell RNA spiked in. The sample's subset: FACS-sorted CD8+CD4-CCR7+CD45RA+ naive T cells. The receptors were gathered from a human donor in good health. Some libraries in this study had Jurkat cell RNA spiked in.

This clonotype was counted at least ten times. The chain uses TRBV6-1 and TRBJ1-1; 8 bases match TRBD1. Trimming removed 5 bases from V and 2 bases from J; junction bases left unmatched: 7. Per germline, CDR1 MNHNS and CDR2 SASEGT. The CDR3 sequence is 15 residues long. This chain's CDR3 is CASSITGTGNTEAFF. Written as DNA, the CDR3 is TGTGCCAGCAGTATCACCGGGACAGGAAACACTGAAGCTTTCTTT.

This chain connects TRBV9 to TRBJ1-4; 7 positions agree with TRBD1. V lost 4 bases and J lost 0; bases outside the gene matches: 9. Looked up from germline, CDR1 is SGDLS and CDR2 is YYNGEE. The CDR3 is 17 residues long. This chain's CDR3 is CASSQDRNHTTNEKLFF. The CDR3 DNA follows: TGTGCCAGCAGCCAGGACAGGAACCATACAACTAATGAAAAACTGTTTTTT.

The chain carries TRBV11-2 and TRBJ2-5, with D perhaps being TRBD1 or TRBD2 (5 bases each). CDR1 is SGHAT, CDR2 FQNNGV, per germline. This CDR3 comprises 17 residues. The germline V and J ends were trimmed by 0 bases and 9 bases, with 23 bases remaining between them. The CDR3 is CASSLDLGPPSGLAQYF. The CDR3 bases are TGTGCCAGCAGCTTAGATCTGGGACCACCCTCCGGTTTAGCCCAGTACTTC.

This clonotype has ten or more counts. The chain couples TRBV24-1 to TRBJ2-3; no firm D call. The CDR3 spans 15 residues. From germline, CDR1 is KGHDR and CDR2 SFDVKD. With 2 bases removed from V and 2 bases from J, the gap between germline ends came to 10 bases. CDR3 DNA sequence: TGTGCCACCAGTGATTCTACATATCTCACAGATACGCAGTATTTT. Encoded protein: CATSDSTYLTDTQYF.

This clonotype came up many times. The gene calls are TRBV7-3 and TRBJ2-1, with D perhaps matching TRBD1 (5 bases). The V gene's germline CDR1 is SGHTA and CDR2 FQGTGA. V lost 4 bases and J lost 0, with 13 bases in between. The CDR3 length is 16 residues. CDR3 sequence: CASSSAGRSSYNEQFF. The CDR3 DNA is TGTGCCAGCAGCTCTGCAGGGCGGTCCTCCTACAATGAGCAGTTCTTC.

As for this clonotype: One junction end disagrees with the germline gene, perhaps due to a read error. The rearrangement joins TRBV6-5 to TRBJ2-1; D is unclear. Germline CDR1 is MNHEY and CDR2 is SVGAGI. The CDR3 has 12 residues. The CDR3 nucleotides are TGTTCCAGTAGTACTCCTTGGAATGAGCAGTTCTTC. It translates to CSSSTPWNEQFF.

Ten or more counts support this clonotype. The chain is built from TRBV2 and TRBJ2-7; D is perhaps TRBD1 (5 bases). The length of the CDR3 is 15 residues. The germline V gene has CDR1 SNHLY and CDR2 FYNNEI. Deletions cut 5 bases from V and 0 bases from J, with 14 bases between. The CDR3 sequence: CASSQDISPSYEQYF. Here the CDR3 DNA reads TGTGCCAGCAGTCAGGACATCTCCCCCTCCTACGAGCAGTACTTC.

The genes are TRBV27 and TRBJ1-1; no definite D call. This CDR3 has 13 residues. Germline loops: CDR1 MNHEY, CDR2 SMNVEV (reference sequence). V lost 6 bases and J lost 5, with 13 bases in between. The CDR3 sequence: CASRIDLETEAFF. The CDR3 DNA follows: TGTGCCAGCAGGATAGACTTGGAGACTGAAGCTTTCTTT.

This clonotype was counted between two and nine times. The chain is built from TRBV28 and TRBJ2-5; TRBD2 might be the D (5 bases). CDR1 is MDHEN and CDR2 is SYDVKM in the germline V gene. This CDR3 contains 13 residues. The V end lost 6 bases, the J end lost 2 bases, and 10 bases lay between the germline ends. The CDR3 bases are TGTGCCAGCAGGGTACGGGGACAAGAGACCCAGTACTTC. It specifies CASRVRGQETQYF.

This clonotype came up a few times. V usage is TRBV24-1 and J usage is TRBJ2-1, with D unresolved. The germline gives CDR1 KGHDR, CDR2 SFDVKD. The CDR3 has 13 amino acids. V was trimmed by 3 bases and J by 4 bases, leaving 6 bases between them. The CDR3 DNA is TGTGCCACCAGTGATGGAGAATACAATGAGCAGTTCTTC. Translated: CATSDGEYNEQFF.

With respect to this clonotype: A read error may explain this, as a much larger clone is one base away. The chain uses TRBV5-6 and TRBJ2-2, with D unclear. The CDR3 has 15 residues. The germline CDR1 and CDR2 sequences are SGHDT and YYEEEE. This CDR3 reads CASNLDEGNTGELFF. CDR3 DNA: TGTGCCAGCAACTTGGATGAAGGAAACACCGGGGAGCTGTTTTTT.

In this sample, this clonotype turned up many times. The CDR3 nucleotides read TGTGCCAGCAACCCGACAGGGGGGGGAACTGAAGCTTTCTTT. Protein: CASNPTGGGTEAFF. The chain joins TRBV27 to TRBJ1-1; the match to TRBD1 covers 9 bases. Germline V lookup: CDR1 MNHEY, CDR2 SMNVEV (reference sequence). There are 14 residues in the CDR3. V dropped 7 bases and J dropped 5; count of bases not matched to a gene: 8.

The genes are TRBV12-3 or TRBV12-4 and TRBJ1-2; perhaps TRBD1 as D (6 bases). V dropped 5 bases and J dropped 0 bases, with 13 bases sitting between them. The CDR3 has 15 residues. The chain's CDR3 is CASSETGSSNYGYTF. The DNA for the CDR3 is TGTGCCAGCAGTGAAACAGGGAGCTCTAACTATGGCTACACCTTC.

This clonotype was found many times. The chain has TRBV7-2 and TRBJ2-7; no clear D gene. This CDR3 is 17 amino acids long. Germline V gene sequence: CDR1 SGHTA, CDR2 FQGNSA. Trimming left V 0 bases short and J 6 bases short, with 21 bases between. Here the CDR3 DNA reads TGTGCCAGCAGCTTAGCGCCCGCGCAGCGCTCCTCGGGCGAGCAGTACTTC. It yields the protein CASSLAPAQRSSGEQYF.